This TCR beta chain derives from a study of T cell clonality in common variable immunodeficiency. Study-wide points: Common variable immunodeficiency TCR beta sequences reportedly had fewer deletions and N-nucleotide insertions.

All CVID subjects were on immunoglobulin replacement for at least one year. Blood came from CVID subjects not ill and not taking immunomodulatory or immunosuppressive medication. This clone occurred many times. Antigen unknown. The read stops 3 residues short of the end of the CDR3; the missing end is completed from the germline J gene. CDR1 is SGHNT and CDR2 is YYREEE in the germline V gene (reference sequence). Trimming stripped 3 bases from V and 0 bases from J, with 10 bases between. CDR3 length: 14 residues. Profiling relied on immunoSEQ multiplex PCR, and the TCRdb table lists in-frame clones only, not all of them. In total the sample includes roughly 40,000 clones, none of them seen once.

The chain couples TRBV5-4 to TRBJ2-7; possibly TRBD2 for D (6 bases). This receptor was taken from a human donor with common variable immunodeficiency. Sequences were obtained from peripheral blood mononuclear cells. CDR3 residues: CASSSPSDSYEQYF. The sequenced part of the CDR3 DNA is TGTGCCAGCAGCTCCCCTAGCGACTCCTACGAG.